One and the same sample provided the 9 T cell receptor beta chains below, sequenced in a study of T cells in Graves' hyperthyroidism and ophthalmopathy. TCR beta CDR3 regions were amplified from RNA transcripts. A set of HTBI primers served as the primers for a first-round RT-PCR of the TCR CDR3. MiXCR, run by TCRdb on the multiplex PCR reads, gives a single entry per CDR3 protein. The sample yields about 290,000 distinct CDR3 sequences, roughly 13% seen once. Sample: blood. All receptors come from a woman between 25 and 40 years old with Graves' hyperthyroidism that later progressed to Graves' ophthalmopathy.

This clonotype was counted many times. V is TRBV29-1 and J is TRBJ2-7; 7 positions match TRBD1. CDR3 length equals 13 residues. Germline V gene data show CDR1 as SQVTM and CDR2 as ANQGSEA. J gave up 1 base and V 6 bases, and 6 bases lay outside the gene matches. CDR3 protein: CSVATGTSYEQYF. The CDR3 DNA is TGCAGCGTCGCGACAGGGACGTCCTACGAGCAGTACTTC.

This clonotype was recorded at least ten times. The chain carries TRBV6-1 and TRBJ1-1; the D gene is possibly TRBD1 (6 bases). This CDR3 is 13 amino acids long. V shed 2 bases and J shed 7 bases, with 11 bases lying between them. Germline loops: CDR1 MNHNS, CDR2 SASEGT. CDR3 nucleotides: TGTGCCAGCAGTGAACCGGGACATATTGAAGCTTTCTTT. Translated, it gives CASSEPGHIEAFF.

This clonotype came up many times. J is TRBJ2-3 and V is TRBV3-2; no DNA check was done on the table's D call, TRBD1. TRBV3-2 is classified as a pseudogene. This CDR3 region has 16 residues. The chain's CDR3 is CASSQWSWGFSDTQYF. In DNA, the CDR3 is TGTGCCAGCAGCCAATGGAGTTGGGGGTTCTCAGATACGCAGTATTTT.

The V and J genes are TRBV7-9 and TRBJ2-1, with D possibly matching TRBD1 (6 bases). CDR1 is SEHNR and CDR2 is FQNEAQ in the germline V gene (reference sequence). This CDR3 contains 15 residues. V lost 6 bases to trimming and J lost 0 bases, with 12 bases between them. For the CDR3, the DNA is TGTGCCAGCAGTCCCACAGGGCCCTCCTACAATGAGCAGTTCTTC. Translation: CASSPTGPSYNEQFF.

This clonotype was recorded many times. The rearrangement uses TRBV5-5 and TRBJ1-2, with 10 bases lining up with TRBD1. This CDR3 has 14 residues. Germline CDR1 is SGHKS and CDR2 is YYEKEE (reference sequence). V was pared by 7 bases and J by 7 bases, with 10 bases of the junction left unmatched. The CDR3 spells CASARGQGQGGYTF. CDR3 coding DNA: TGTGCCAGCGCAAGGGGACAGGGGCAGGGTGGCTACACCTTC.

V and J are TRBV4-1 and TRBJ2-7; 10 nucleotides agree with TRBD1. J lost 3 bases, V lost 2 bases, and 16 bases had no gene match. Germline assignment: CDR1 MGHRA and CDR2 YSYEKL. The CDR3 spans 19 residues. The CDR3 nucleotides are TGCGCCAGCAGCCAACCCTGGAGGAGTGAGGGACAGGGGATCTACGAGCAGTACTTC. Protein sequence: CASSQPWRSEGQGIYEQYF.

In its sample, this clonotype was seen many times. The chain links TRBV7-8 to TRBJ2-4; TRBD1 matches 8 bases. The V segment lost 5 bases and the J segment 0 bases; nucleotides outside the gene matches: 15. Per the germline V gene, CDR1 is SGHVS and CDR2 is FQNEAQ. There are 19 residues in the CDR3. The CDR3 DNA sequence: TGTGCCAGCAGCAAAATACAGGGGGTCCCTCTTCTAGCCAAAAACATTCAGTACTTC. Amino acids: CASSKIQGVPLLAKNIQYF.

This clonotype has more than one count but fewer than ten. V is TRBV19 and J is TRBJ1-2, with D maybe TRBD1 (5 bases). Germline V gene data show CDR1 as LNHDA and CDR2 as SQIVND (reference sequence). The CDR3 consists of 16 residues. V dropped 1 base and J dropped 0 bases, with 12 bases sitting between them. DNA for the CDR3: TGTGCCAGTAGTATAGCCTCGGGACGGGCTAACTATGGCTACACCTTC. Protein sequence: CASSIASGRANYGYTF.

This clonotype was recorded many times. V is TRBV18 and J is TRBJ1-1, with D perhaps TRBD1 (5 bases). CDR1 is KGHSH, CDR2 LQKENI, per germline. This CDR3 contains 14 residues. Trimming stripped 3 bases from V and 5 bases from J, with 13 bases between. CDR3 amino acids: CASSPQQGGTEAFF. In DNA form, the CDR3 reads TGTGCCAGCTCACCGCAGCAGGGAGGGACTGAAGCTTTCTTT. Filled out from reference TRBV18 and TRBJ1-1, the complete variable domain reads NAGVMQNPRHLVRRRGQEARLRCSPMKGHSHVYWYRQLPEEGLKFMVYLQKENIIDESGMPKERFSAEFPKEGPSILRIQQVVRGDSAAYFCASSPQQGGTEAFFGQGTRLTVV.